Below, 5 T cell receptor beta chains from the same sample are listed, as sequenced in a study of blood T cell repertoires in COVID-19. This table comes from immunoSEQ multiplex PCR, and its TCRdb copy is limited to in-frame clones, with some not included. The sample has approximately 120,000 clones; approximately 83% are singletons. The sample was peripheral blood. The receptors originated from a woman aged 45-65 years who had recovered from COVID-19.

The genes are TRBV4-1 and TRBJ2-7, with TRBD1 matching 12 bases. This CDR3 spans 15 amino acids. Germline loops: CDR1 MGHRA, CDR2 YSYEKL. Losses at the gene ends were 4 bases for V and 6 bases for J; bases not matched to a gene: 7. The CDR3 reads CASSRDGTGGVEQYF. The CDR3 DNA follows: TGCGCCAGCAGCCGGGACGGGACAGGGGGCGTCGAGCAGTACTTC.

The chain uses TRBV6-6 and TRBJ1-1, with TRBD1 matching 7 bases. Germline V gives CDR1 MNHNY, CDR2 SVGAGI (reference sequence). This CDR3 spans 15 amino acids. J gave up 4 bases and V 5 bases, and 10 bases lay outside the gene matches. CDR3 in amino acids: CASSKSDRASTEAFF. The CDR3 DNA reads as TGTGCCAGCAGTAAATCTGACAGGGCCAGCACTGAAGCTTTCTTT.

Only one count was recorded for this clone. The CDR3: CASSLLGSSGNTIYF. The DNA of the CDR3 is TGTGCCAGCAGTTTATTAGGGAGCTCTGGAAACACCATATATTTT. The chain has TRBV27 and TRBJ1-3; the D is unclear. The V and J ends lost 1 base and 0 bases respectively, with 7 bases between them. Germline V gene sequence: CDR1 MNHEY, CDR2 SMNVEV (reference sequence). CDR3 length: 15 amino acids.

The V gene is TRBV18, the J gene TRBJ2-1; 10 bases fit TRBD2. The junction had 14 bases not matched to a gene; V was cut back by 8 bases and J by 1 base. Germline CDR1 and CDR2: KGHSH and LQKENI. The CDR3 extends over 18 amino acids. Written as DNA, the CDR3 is TGTGCCAGCGGACTTGCTCCAACTAGCGGGGTTTCCTACAATGAGCAGTTCTTC. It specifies CASGLAPTSGVSYNEQFF.

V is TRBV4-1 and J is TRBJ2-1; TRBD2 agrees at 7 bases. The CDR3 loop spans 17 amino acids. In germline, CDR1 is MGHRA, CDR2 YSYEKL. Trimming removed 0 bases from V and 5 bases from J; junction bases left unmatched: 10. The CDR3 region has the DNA TGCGCCAGCAGCCAAGATATAGGAACTAGCGCTAACAATGAGCAGTTCTTC. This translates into CASSQDIGTSANNEQFF.